The rows below give T cell receptor beta chains drawn from one sample of a study of blood T cells in healthy people across ages. TCRdb reprocessed the 5' RACE reads with MiXCR, giving one entry per CDR3 protein. The data hold roughly 2 million distinct CDR3 sequences, with less than 50% observed a single time. The sample comprised blood. The receptors originated from a woman aged 40 to 50 in good health. The CDR3 runs from the conserved cysteine through the conserved F or W. The D gene is left open where the match is weak. Clone size appears in some rows only: once, few, many, or a class for an expanded clone.

j_call | v_call | clone_size | d_call | cdr3_nt | cdr3_aa
TRBJ2-1 | TRBV20-1 | NA | TRBD2 | TGCAGTGCTTTCAATCTAGCGGGGGCCTACAATGAGCAGTTCTTC | CSAFNLAGAYNEQFF
TRBJ1-2 | TRBV6-2/TRBV6-3 | few | NA | TGTGCCAGCAGCTCGATACGACTGCGAGCTAACTATGGCTACACCTTC | CASSSIRLRANYGYTF
TRBJ2-3 | TRBV21-1 | few | NA | TGTGCCCGAAGACAGGGGGCTGCCACAGATACGCAGTATTTT | CARRQGAATDTQYF
TRBJ1-4 | TRBV28 | NA | TRBD1 | TGTGCCAGCAGTGACGGGACAGGGGCAAGGGTGTTTTTT | CASSDGTGARVFF
TRBJ2-2 | TRBV7-9 | NA | TRBD2 | TGTGCCAGCAGCCCCACTAGCGGGGGGGCCGACGGGGAGCTGTTTTTT | CASSPTSGGADGELFF
TRBJ2-7 | TRBV20-1 | NA | TRBD1 | TGCAGTGCTAGCCGGGGACAGCCCTCCTACGAGCAGTACTTC | CSASRGQPSYEQYF
TRBJ1-5 | TRBV5-1 | NA | NA | TGCGCCAGCAGGCAGGGTTATAGCAATCAGCCCCAGCATTTT | CASRQGYSNQPQHF
TRBJ1-4 | TRBV13 | few | TRBD1 | TGTGCCAGCAGCTGCCAGGGAGTCCAGGGGGCAACTAATGAAAAACTGTTTTTT | CASSCQGVQGATNEKLFF
TRBJ2-3 | TRBV7-2 | NA | TRBD1 | TGTGCCACAAAGGCGACAGGGGCGCGAGGAGATACGCAGTATTTT | CATKATGARGDTQYF
TRBJ2-3 | TRBV29-1 | NA | TRBD1 | TGCAGCCTTTGGACAGGGAACACAGATACGCAGTATTTT | CSLWTGNTDTQYF
TRBJ2-7 | TRBV12-3/TRBV12-4 | NA | TRBD1 | TGTGCCAGCAGTTTGGGGACAGGGGGCAGGACCTACGAGCAGTACTTC | CASSLGTGGRTYEQYF
TRBJ2-4 | TRBV5-1 | NA | NA | TGCGCCAGCAGCGCCGATGCTGGTCGGGTCACAGAGCAGTACTTC | CASSADAGRVTEQYF
TRBJ2-3 | TRBV20-1 | NA | NA | TGCAGTGCTAGAGATCCTTGGGGGGGCCCCACAGATACGCAGTATTTT | CSARDPWGGPTDTQYF
TRBJ1-2 | TRBV12-3/TRBV12-4 | few | TRBD1 | TGTGCCAGCAATCAACGGGACAGGGGCGTCTATGGCTACACCTTC | CASNQRDRGVYGYTF
TRBJ2-3 | TRBV7-2 | NA | TRBD2 | TGTGCCAGCAGCCCAACTAGCGGGGGGGCCCCATCGCAGTATTTT | CASSPTSGGAPSQYF
TRBJ2-7 | TRBV11-3 | NA | NA | TGTGCCAGCAGCTTAGAAAACTTGGGCGAGCAGTACTTC | CASSLENLGEQYF
TRBJ2-5 | TRBV7-2 | NA | TRBD2 | TGTGCCAGCAGCTTAGATGTTGGGCGGGGGGGGAATGAGCAGTACTTC | CASSLDVGRGGNEQYF
TRBJ2-5 | TRBV27 | few | TRBD2 | TGTGCCAGCAGTCTGGTAGCGGGGTACCAAGAGACCCAGTACTTC | CASSLVAGYQETQYF
TRBJ2-3 | TRBV20-1 | NA | NA | TGCAGCGCTAGACCCCCTTCGGGGGGCTATGTCACAGATACGCAGTATTTT | CSARPPSGGYVTDTQYF
TRBJ2-1 | TRBV6-6 | NA | NA | TGTGCCAGCAGTTCGGTCGAGCAGTTCTTC | CASSSVEQFF
TRBJ2-7 | TRBV5-1 | NA | TRBD2 | TGCGCCAGCAGCTTGGCCTCGAGGAGCGGGGGGGCGCCCTACGAGCAGTACTTC | CASSLASRSGGAPYEQYF
TRBJ2-7 | TRBV14 | once | NA | TGTGCCAGCAGCCGTGACGGGGTAGGGGTACCCTACGAGCAGTACTTC | CASSRDGVGVPYEQYF
TRBJ2-1 | TRBV9 | once | TRBD2 | TGTGCCAGCAGCCCATTCCAGACTAGCGGGGGTTACAATGAGCAGTTCTTC | CASSPFQTSGGYNEQFF
TRBJ2-4 | TRBV5-1 | many | NA | TGCGCCAGCAGCTTGGGAGGGTCGGCCAAAAACATTCAGTACTTC | CASSLGGSAKNIQYF
TRBJ2-5 | TRBV19 | NA | TRBD1 | TGTGCCAGTCGCCGGGACAGGGCTGGGACCCAGTACTTC | CASRRDRAGTQYF
TRBJ2-1 | TRBV27 | few | TRBD2 | TGTGCCAGCAGTCCCTTACCACGGGGCGGGGGGCAGTTCTTC | CASSPLPRGGGQFF
TRBJ2-5 | TRBV11-2 | many | TRBD2 | TGTGCCAGCAGCCCGCGGAGAGTCGGGCTAGCGGGGACCCAGTACTTC | CASSPRRVGLAGTQYF
TRBJ2-1 | TRBV7-3 | NA | TRBD2 | TGTGCCAGCAGCTTAGCGGCTAGCGGGGGGTTGAATGAGCAGTTCTTC | CASSLAASGGLNEQFF
TRBJ2-7 | TRBV7-2 | few | NA | TGTGCCAGCAGCTTACGAAGGGGCGACGAGCAGTACTTC | CASSLRRGDEQYF
TRBJ2-6 | TRBV2 | NA | TRBD1 | TGTGCCAGCAGTACCGGGACAGCAGTCTCTGGGGCCAACGTCCTGACTTTC | CASSTGTAVSGANVLTF
TRBJ1-5 | TRBV2 | few | NA | TGTGCCAGCGGGAAGGGGGGCAATCAGCCCCAGCATTTT | CASGKGGNQPQHF
TRBJ2-5 | TRBV7-3 | once | TRBD1 | TGTGCCAGCAGCACAGGGGTATCGGAGACCCAGTACTTC | CASSTGVSETQYF
TRBJ2-5 | TRBV4-3 | NA | TRBD1 | TGCGCCAGCAGCCAAACGACAGGGCAAGAGACCCAGTACTTC | CASSQTTGQETQYF
TRBJ2-7 | TRBV27 | few | NA | TGTGCCAGCAGTGTCGGGACCGGCTGGGAGCAGTACTTC | CASSVGTGWEQYF